The clone carrying this T cell receptor (beta chain) was detected many times. Its antigen is as yet unknown. A much bigger clone sits one base away, suggesting this may be a read error. The lymph nodes were axillary draining lymph nodes from breast cancer patients. This specimen belongs to a study of breast tumors, draining lymph nodes, adjacent tissues. General study findings and limits: Tumor T cell lymph node origin was a supported hypothesis, not proven. Most tumor T cells seemingly derive from lymph node, then expand in tumor. Compared with basal-like, luminal-like tumors shared significantly more repertoire with nontumor tissue.

From the multiplex PCR reads, TCRdb called clonotypes with MiXCR, one entry per CDR3 protein. The sample contains around 110,000 distinct CDR3 sequences, 30% of which appear only once. V trimming: 5 bases; J trimming: 6 bases; junction bases outside the gene matches: 3. This CDR3 comprises 14 residues. Per germline, CDR1 MNHEY and CDR2 SVGAGI. The TCR originated in a female donor with breast cancer. Some clones in this sample may be carry-over from other donors' samples. Specimen: axillary lymph node tissue. The chain links TRBV6-5 to TRBJ1-6; TRBD1 matches at 8 bases. The CDR3 nucleotides are TGTGCCAGCAGTCACGGACAGGGTAATTCACCCCTCCACTTT. It specifies CASSHGQGNSPLHF.